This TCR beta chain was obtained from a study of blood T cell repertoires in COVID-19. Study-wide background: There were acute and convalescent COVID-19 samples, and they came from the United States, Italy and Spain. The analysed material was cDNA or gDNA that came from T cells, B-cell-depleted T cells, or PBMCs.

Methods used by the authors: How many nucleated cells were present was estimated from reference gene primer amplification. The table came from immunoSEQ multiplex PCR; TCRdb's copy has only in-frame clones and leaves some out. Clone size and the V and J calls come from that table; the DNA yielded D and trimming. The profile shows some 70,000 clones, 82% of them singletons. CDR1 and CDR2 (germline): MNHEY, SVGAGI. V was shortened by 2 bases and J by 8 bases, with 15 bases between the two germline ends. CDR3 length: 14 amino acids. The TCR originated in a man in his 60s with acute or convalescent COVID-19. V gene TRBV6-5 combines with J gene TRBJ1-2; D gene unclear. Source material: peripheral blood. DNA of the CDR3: TGTGCCAGCAGTTACCCCGGGGAGGGTCGCGGCTACACCTTC. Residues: CASSYPGEGRGYTF.